Here is one T cell receptor (beta chain) with its context. Germline is not matched at one junction end, which may reflect a read error. Other DNA sequences in this specimen translate into the identical CDR3. This sample is part of a study of T cells after somatic rescue of genetic block. The CDR3 contains 14 residues. CDR1 and CDR2 from the germline V gene are SQVTM and ANQGSEA. Profiled with immunoSEQ multiplex PCR; TCRdb holds only in-frame clones, not every one. The sample holds about 15,000 clones, about three quarters seen once. The V call is TRBV29-1, the J call TRBJ2-7; possibly TRBD1 for D (6 bases). The clonotype was recovered from a man younger than 35. What was sequenced was peripheral blood mononuclear cells (PBMCs). CDR3 in amino acids: CSVGGGGQSYEQYF. CDR3 DNA: TGCAGCGTTGGGGGTGGGGGACAATCCTACGAGCAATACTTC.